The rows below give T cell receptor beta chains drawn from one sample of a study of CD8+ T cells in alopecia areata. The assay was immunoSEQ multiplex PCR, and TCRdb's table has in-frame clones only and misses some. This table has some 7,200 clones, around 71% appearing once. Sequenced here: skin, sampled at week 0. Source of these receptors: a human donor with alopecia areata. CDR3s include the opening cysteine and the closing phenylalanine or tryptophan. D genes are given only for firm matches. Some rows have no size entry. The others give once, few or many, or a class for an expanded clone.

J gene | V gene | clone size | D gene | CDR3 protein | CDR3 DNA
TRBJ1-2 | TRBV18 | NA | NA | CASGHPNYGYTF | TGTGCCTCGGGACACCCTAACTATGGCTACACCTTC
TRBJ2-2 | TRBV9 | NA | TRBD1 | CASSVEGGQTGELFF | TGTGCCAGCAGCGTAGAAGGGGGCCAAACCGGGGAGCTGTTTTTT
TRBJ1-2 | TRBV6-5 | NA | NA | CASSYSERNYGYTF | TGTGCCAGCAGTTACTCGGAGAGGAACTATGGCTACACCTTC
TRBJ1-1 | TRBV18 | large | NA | CASSPRHDIAFF | TGTGCCAGCTCACCCAGGCATGATATAGCTTTCTTT
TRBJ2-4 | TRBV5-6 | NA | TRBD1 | CASSPPGQGFGNIQYF | TGTGCCAGCAGCCCCCCGGGACAGGGGTTTGGAAACATTCAGTACTTC
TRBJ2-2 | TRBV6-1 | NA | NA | CASSEADTGELFF | TGTGCCAGCAGTGAGGCCGACACCGGGGAGCTGTTTTTT
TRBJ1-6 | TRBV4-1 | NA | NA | CASSQPDLLNSPLHF | TGCGCCAGCAGCCAACCCGACCTTCTGAATTCACCCCTCCACTTT
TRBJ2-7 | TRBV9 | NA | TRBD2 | CASSVGPSGEYEQYF | TGTGCCAGCAGCGTAGGCCCTAGCGGGGAATACGAGCAGTACTTC
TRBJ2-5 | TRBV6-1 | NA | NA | CASSENSLETQYF | TGTGCCAGCAGTGAAAATAGCTTGGAGACCCAGTACTTC
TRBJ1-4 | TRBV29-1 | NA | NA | CSVGMEATNEKLFF | TGCAGCGTTGGAATGGAGGCAACTAATGAAAAACTGTTTTTT
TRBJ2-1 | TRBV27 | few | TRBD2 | CASSLIKAGGPGEQFF | TGTGCCAGCAGTTTGATAAAAGCGGGGGGGCCTGGTGAGCAGTTCTTC
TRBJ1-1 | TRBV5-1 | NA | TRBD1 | CASSIGTANTEAFF | TGCGCCAGCAGCATTGGGACAGCGAACACTGAAGCTTTCTTT
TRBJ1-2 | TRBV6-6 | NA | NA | CASAFGRGSYGYTF | TGTGCCAGCGCCTTTGGGCGGGGGTCCTATGGCTACACCTTC
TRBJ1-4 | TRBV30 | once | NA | CAWRYGGAGEKLFF | TGTGCCTGGAGATACGGGGGGGCTGGTGAAAAACTGTTTTTT
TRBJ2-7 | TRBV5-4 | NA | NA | CASSLGAGLKAYEQYF | TGTGCCAGCAGCCTTGGGGCGGGGCTAAAGGCCTACGAGCAGTACTTC
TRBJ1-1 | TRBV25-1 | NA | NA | CASSEISDWNTEAFF | TGTGCCAGCAGTGAAATTTCCGATTGGAACACTGAAGCTTTCTTT
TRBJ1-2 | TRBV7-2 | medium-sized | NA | CASSLVSIRGYTF | TGTGCCAGCAGCTTAGTCTCCATCCGGGGCTACACCTTC
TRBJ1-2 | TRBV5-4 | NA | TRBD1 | CASSPTGLPLYGYTF | TGTGCCAGCAGCCCGACAGGGTTACCCCTCTATGGCTACACCTTC
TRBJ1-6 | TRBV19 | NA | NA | CASSIGDRSYNSPLHF | TGTGCCAGTAGTATAGGAGACAGGAGCTATAATTCACCCCTCCACTTT
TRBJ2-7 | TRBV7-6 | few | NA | CASSPGPNYEQYF | TGTGCCAGCAGCCCAGGACCCAACTACGAGCAGTACTTC
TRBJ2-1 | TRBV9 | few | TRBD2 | CASSVRPGTSGGAREQFF | TGTGCCAGCAGCGTCCGTCCCGGGACTAGCGGGGGGGCTAGAGAGCAGTTCTTC
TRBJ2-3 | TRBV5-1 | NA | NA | CASSFRDPTDTQYF | TGCGCCAGCAGCTTCAGGGACCCCACAGATACGCAGTATTTT
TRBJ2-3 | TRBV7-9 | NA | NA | CASSLVSGTDTQYF | TGTGCCAGCAGCTTAGTTTCCGGCACAGATACGCAGTATTTT
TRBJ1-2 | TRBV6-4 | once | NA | CASRRTASGGQLSYGYTF | TGTGCCAGCAGAAGAACCGCCAGCGGGGGCCAGTTATCTTATGGCTACACCTTC
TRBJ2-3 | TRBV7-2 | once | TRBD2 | CASSLARSSGGATDTQYF | TGTGCCAGCAGCTTAGCTAGAAGTAGCGGGGGGGCAACAGATACGCAGTATTTT
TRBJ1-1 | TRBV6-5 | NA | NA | CASSSPLNTEAFF | TGTGCCAGCAGTTCCCCCCTGAACACTGAAGCTTTCTTT
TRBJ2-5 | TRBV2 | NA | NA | CASKAGGGETQYF | TGTGCCAGCAAGGCAGGAGGGGGAGAGACCCAGTACTTC
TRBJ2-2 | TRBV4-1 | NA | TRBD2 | CASSPPGAGRDTGELFF | TGCGCCAGCAGCCCTCCCGGAGCGGGGAGAGACACCGGGGAGCTGTTTTTT
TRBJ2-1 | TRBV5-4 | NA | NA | CASRVGGEQFF | TGTGCCAGCAGGGTGGGAGGTGAGCAGTTCTTC
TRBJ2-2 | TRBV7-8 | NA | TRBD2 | CASSLTSGGSGELFF | TGTGCCAGCAGCTTGACTAGCGGGGGGAGCGGGGAGCTGTTTTTT
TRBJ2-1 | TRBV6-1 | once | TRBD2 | CASSPSGGAYNEQFF | TGTGCCAGCAGTCCGTCCGGGGGGGCCTACAATGAGCAGTTCTTC